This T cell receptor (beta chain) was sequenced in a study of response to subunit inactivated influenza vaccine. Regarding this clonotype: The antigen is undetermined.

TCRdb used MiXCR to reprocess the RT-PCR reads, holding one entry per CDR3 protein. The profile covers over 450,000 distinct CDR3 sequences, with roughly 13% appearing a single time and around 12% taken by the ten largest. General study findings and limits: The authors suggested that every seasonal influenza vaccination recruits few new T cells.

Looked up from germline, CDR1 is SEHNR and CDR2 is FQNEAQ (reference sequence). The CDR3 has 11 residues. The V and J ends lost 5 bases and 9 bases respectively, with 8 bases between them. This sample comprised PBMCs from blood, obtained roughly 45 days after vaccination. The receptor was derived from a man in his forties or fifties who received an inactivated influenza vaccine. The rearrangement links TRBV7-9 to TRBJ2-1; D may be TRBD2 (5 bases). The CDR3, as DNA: TGTGCCAGCAGCGCCGGGATTGAGCAGTTCTTC. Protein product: CASSAGIEQFF.